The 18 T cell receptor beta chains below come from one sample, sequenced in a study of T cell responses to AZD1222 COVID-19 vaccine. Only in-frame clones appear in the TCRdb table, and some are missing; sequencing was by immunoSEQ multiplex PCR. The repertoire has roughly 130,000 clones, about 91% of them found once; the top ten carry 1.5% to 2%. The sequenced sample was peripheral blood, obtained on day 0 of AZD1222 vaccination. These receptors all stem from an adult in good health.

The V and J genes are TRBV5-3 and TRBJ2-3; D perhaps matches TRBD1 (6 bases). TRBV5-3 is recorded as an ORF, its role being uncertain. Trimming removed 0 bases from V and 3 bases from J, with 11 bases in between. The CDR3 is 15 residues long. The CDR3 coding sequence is TGTGCCAGAAGCTTGGTTGGGGGCAGGACAGATACGCAGTATTTT. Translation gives CARSLVGGRTDTQYF.

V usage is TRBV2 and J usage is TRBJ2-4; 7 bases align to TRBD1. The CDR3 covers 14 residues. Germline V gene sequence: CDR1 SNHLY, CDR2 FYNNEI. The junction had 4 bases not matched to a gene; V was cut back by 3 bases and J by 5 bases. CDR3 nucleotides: TGTGCCAGCAGTGATCGACAGGGTGAAAACATTCAGTACTTC. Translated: CASSDRQGENIQYF.

This CDR3 reads CASSQGNRANEKLFF. The CDR3, as DNA: TGCGCCAGCAGCCAGGGTAATCGGGCTAATGAAAAACTGTTTTTT. V gene TRBV4-3 combines with J gene TRBJ1-4; no definite D call. Trimming left V 3 bases short and J 3 bases short, with 11 bases between. Germline CDR1 and CDR2: LGHNA and YSLEER. This CDR3 has 15 amino acids.

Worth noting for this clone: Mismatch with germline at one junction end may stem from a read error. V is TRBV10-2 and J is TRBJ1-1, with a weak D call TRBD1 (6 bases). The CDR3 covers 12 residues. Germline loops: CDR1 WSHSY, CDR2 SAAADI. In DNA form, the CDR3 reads TGCGCCAGCACGGCGGGGGACACTGAAGTTTTCTTT. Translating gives CASTAGDTEVFF.

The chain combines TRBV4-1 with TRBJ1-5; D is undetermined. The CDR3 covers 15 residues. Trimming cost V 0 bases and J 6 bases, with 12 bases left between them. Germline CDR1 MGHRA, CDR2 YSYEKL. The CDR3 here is CASSQDEASPQPQHF. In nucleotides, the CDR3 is TGCGCCAGCAGCCAAGATGAGGCCAGTCCTCAGCCCCAGCATTTT.

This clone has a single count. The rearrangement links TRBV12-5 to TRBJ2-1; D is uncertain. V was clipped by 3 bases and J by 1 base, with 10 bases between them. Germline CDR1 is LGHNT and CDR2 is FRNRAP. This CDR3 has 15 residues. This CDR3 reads CASGFLAASYNEQFF. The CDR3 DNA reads TGTGCTAGTGGTTTTCTGGCAGCATCCTACAATGAGCAGTTCTTC.

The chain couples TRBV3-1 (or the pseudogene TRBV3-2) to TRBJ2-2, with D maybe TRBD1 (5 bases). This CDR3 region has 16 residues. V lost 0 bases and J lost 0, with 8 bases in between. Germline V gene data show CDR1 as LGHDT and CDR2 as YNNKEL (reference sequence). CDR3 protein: CASSQDQGPNTGELFF. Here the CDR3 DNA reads TGTGCCAGCAGCCAAGATCAGGGTCCGAACACCGGGGAGCTGTTTTTT.

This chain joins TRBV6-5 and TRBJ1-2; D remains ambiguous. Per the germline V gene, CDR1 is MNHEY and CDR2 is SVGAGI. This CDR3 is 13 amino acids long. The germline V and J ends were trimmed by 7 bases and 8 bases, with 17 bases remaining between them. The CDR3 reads CASTTGSAGGYTF. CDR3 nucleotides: TGTGCCAGCACTACCGGGTCTGCAGGCGGCTACACCTTC.

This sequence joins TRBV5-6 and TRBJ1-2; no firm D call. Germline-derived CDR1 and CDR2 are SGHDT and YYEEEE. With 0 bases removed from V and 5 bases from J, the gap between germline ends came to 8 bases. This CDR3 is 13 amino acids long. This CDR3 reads CASSLASDYGYTF. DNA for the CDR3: TGTGCCAGCAGCTTGGCGTCGGATTATGGCTACACCTTC. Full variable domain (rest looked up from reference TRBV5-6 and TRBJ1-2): DAGVTQSPTHLIKTRGQQVTLRCSPKSGHDTVSWYQQALGQGPQFIFQYYEEEERQRGNFPDRFSGHQFPNYSSELNVNALLLGDSALYLCASSLASDYGYTFGSGTRLTVV.

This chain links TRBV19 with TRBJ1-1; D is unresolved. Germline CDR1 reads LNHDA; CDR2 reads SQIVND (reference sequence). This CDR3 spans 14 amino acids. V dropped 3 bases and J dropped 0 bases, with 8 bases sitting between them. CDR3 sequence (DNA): TGTGCCAGTAGTATGCAGGTGATGAACACTGAAGCTTTCTTT. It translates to CASSMQVMNTEAFF. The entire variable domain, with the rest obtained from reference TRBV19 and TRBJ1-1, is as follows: DGGITQSPKYLFRKEGQNVTLSCEQNLNHDAMYWYRQDPGQGLRLIYYSQIVNDFQKGDIAEGYSVSREKKESFPLTVTSAQKNPTAFYLCASSMQVMNTEAFFGQGTRLTVV.

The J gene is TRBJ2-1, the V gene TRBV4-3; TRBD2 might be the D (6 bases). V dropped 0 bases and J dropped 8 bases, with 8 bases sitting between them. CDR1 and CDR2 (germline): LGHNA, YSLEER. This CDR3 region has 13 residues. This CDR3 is CASSQDRGYEQFF. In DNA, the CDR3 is TGCGCCAGCAGCCAAGATCGGGGGTATGAGCAGTTCTTC.

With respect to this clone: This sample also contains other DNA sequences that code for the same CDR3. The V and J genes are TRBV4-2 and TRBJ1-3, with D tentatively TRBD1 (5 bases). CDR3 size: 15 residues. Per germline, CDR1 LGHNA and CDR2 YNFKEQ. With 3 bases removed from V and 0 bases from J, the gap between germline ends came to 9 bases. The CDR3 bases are TGTGCCAGCAGCCAGGGACGGGACTCTGGAAACACCATATATTTT. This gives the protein CASSQGRDSGNTIYF.

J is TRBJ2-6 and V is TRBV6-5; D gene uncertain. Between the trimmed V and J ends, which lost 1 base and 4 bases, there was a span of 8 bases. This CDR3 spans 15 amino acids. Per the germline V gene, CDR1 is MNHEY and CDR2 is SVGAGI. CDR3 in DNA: TGTGCCAGCAGTTACTTCGGGTCCGGGGCCAACGTCCTGACTTTC. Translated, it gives CASSYFGSGANVLTF.

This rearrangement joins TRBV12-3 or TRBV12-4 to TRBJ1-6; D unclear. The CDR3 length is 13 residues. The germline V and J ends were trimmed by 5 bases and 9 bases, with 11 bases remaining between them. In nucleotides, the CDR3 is TGTGCCAGCAGTGAAGGCGACTTTTCACCCCTCCACTTT. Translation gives CASSEGDFSPLHF.

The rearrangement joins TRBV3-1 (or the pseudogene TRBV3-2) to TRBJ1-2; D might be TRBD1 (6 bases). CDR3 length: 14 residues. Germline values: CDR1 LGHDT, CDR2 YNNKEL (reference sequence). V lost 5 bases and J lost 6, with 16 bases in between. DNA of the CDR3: TGTGCCAGCAGCTCCTCAAGAGGGGGGGATGGCTACACCTTC. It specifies CASSSSRGGDGYTF.

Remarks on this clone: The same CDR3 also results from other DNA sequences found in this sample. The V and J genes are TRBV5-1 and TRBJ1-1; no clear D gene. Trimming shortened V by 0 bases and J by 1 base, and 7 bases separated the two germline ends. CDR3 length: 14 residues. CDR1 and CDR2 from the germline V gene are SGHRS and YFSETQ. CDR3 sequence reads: CASSLAGGNTEAFF. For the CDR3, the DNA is TGCGCCAGCAGCTTGGCGGGAGGGAACACTGAAGCTTTCTTT.

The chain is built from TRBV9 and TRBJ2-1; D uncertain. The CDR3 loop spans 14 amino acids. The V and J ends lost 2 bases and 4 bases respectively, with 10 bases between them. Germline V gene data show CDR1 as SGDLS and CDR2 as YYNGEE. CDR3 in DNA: TGTGCCAGCAGCGTCGGAGAGGTTTACAATGAGCAGTTCTTC. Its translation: CASSVGEVYNEQFF.

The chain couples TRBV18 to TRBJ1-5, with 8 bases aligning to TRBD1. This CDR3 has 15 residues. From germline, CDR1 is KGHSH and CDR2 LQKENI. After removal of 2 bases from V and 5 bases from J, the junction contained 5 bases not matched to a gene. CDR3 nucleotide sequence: TGTGCCAGCTCACCAGTCAGGGGGCTATATCAGCCCCAGCATTTT. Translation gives CASSPVRGLYQPQHF. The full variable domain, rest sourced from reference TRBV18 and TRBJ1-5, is NAGVMQNPRHLVRRRGQEARLRCSPMKGHSHVYWYRQLPEEGLKFMVYLQKENIIDESGMPKERFSAEFPKEGPSILRIQQVVRGDSAAYFCASSPVRGLYQPQHFGDGTRLSIL.